This TCR beta chain was observed in a study of T cells in Graves' hyperthyroidism and ophthalmopathy. Patients having uncontrolled infection, another autoimmune disease, pregnancy or lactation were not included. This clonotype was seen a handful of times. The antigen remains undetermined. The CDR3 is 14 amino acids. The V gene lost 10 bases and the J gene lost 2 bases, with 17 bases spanning the gap. Germline CDR1 SGHVS, CDR2 FNYEAQ. Study-level points and caveats: Most clonotypes expanded in the thyroid (above 0.001) were also present in blood. Median prediction lead before ophthalmopathy onset was 6.5 to 7 months with the model.

TCR beta CDR3 regions were amplified from RNA transcripts. HTBI primers were employed in a first-round RT-PCR of the TCR CDR3. Each CDR3 protein is one row after TCRdb ran MiXCR on the multiplex PCR reads. The top ten hold roughly 7.2% of the sample, which has 600,000 to 700,000 distinct CDR3 sequences, 45% seen once. The chain has TRBV7-6 and TRBJ1-2; D gene uncertain. This TCR derives from an adult man with Graves' disease, either hyperthyroidism or ophthalmopathy (not recorded which). The sequencing sample was made of peripheral blood or thyroid tissue (not recorded which). The CDR3 sequence: CANDPGHPNYGYTF. The CDR3 region has the DNA TGTGCCAATGACCCAGGCCATCCGAACTATGGCTACACCTTC. The whole variable domain, filled in from reference TRBV7-6 and TRBJ1-2, reads GAGVSQSPRYKVTKRGQDVALRCDPISGHVSLYWYRQALGQGPEFLTYFNYEAQQDKSGLPNDRFSAERPEGSISTLTIQRTEQRDSAMYRCANDPGHPNYGYTFGSGTRLTVV.